This T cell receptor (beta chain) was captured in a study of OX40 agonist ivuxolimab in advanced cancers. TCRdb keeps only in-frame clones here, not all; method: immunoSEQ multiplex PCR. The profile shows approximately 25,000 clones, more than 75% of them singletons. This clone was observed a handful of times. This material consisted of CD4+ or CD8+ T cells sorted from blood, taken in a trial of the OX40 agonist ivuxolimab. The TCR was taken from an adult with an advanced solid tumor such as melanoma, head and neck, liver or kidney cancer.

CDR3 sequence: CASSAVAGGRLDTQYF. The CDR3 DNA reads TGTGCCAGCAGCGCAGTAGCGGGGGGGCGTTTAGATACGCAGTATTTT. The V gene is TRBV7-3, the J gene TRBJ2-3, with 11 bases that match TRBD2. Germline loops: CDR1 SGHTA, CDR2 FQGTGA. V shed 5 bases, J shed 5 bases, and the junction held 9 bases outside the gene matches. There are 16 residues in the CDR3.